This T cell receptor (beta chain) was captured by sequencing in a study of regulatory T cells in long-lasting Graves disease. iRepertoire HTBI primers and Arm-PCR of CDR3 regions built TCR beta libraries. From the multiplex PCR reads, TCRdb called clonotypes with MiXCR, one entry per CDR3 protein. This table has about 660,000 distinct CDR3 sequences, around 30% appearing once. The time point was: persistent/refractory GD, antithyroid drugs over 5 years with positive TRAb. PBMC RNA was the source of the TCR library. Deletions cut 7 bases from V and 4 bases from J, with 13 bases between. The CDR3 totals 13 residues. Per germline, CDR1 LNHDA and CDR2 SQIVND (reference sequence).

The origin of this receptor is a female donor with Graves disease. Source: peripheral blood mononuclear cells (PBMCs), taken when the disease was refractory, from a patient treated with antithyroid drugs. V is TRBV19 and J is TRBJ1-1; no clear D. The CDR3 DNA is TGTGCCAGTAACTCGGAGTGGTTCACTGAAGCTTTCTTT. As protein: CASNSEWFTEAFF.